The 9 T cell receptor beta chains given below trace back to one sample, sequenced in a study of cytomegalovirus exposure and HLA in healthy donors (dated by TCRdb to 2015 to 2018). The library was made by the immunoSEQ multiplex PCR assay. A mixture of 60 forward primers for TCR Vbeta segments and 13 reverse primers for TCR Jbeta segments was used in the multiplex PCR. Sourced from immuneACCESS, this table was stored by TCRdb with only in-frame sequences that have V and J called. A share of the clones is absent; for the studies checked, an unresolved V gene accounts for under half, and the remainder has no known explanation. This sample is represented by more than 95,000 clones; around 77% of them were singletons. The ten largest clones capture roughly 4% of the sample. The sample was PBMCs. Receptor source: a man between 50 and 59 years old in good health and CMV-seropositive.

Concerning this clone itself: Other DNA sequences in this specimen translate into the identical CDR3. The chain joins TRBV5-1 to TRBJ1-1; 8 nucleotides match TRBD1. Trimming at V came to 0 bases and at J to 1 base, leaving 2 bases not matched to a gene. The CDR3 has 15 residues. Germline V gives CDR1 SGHRS, CDR2 YFSETQ. The CDR3 loop reads CASSLAGTGNTEAFF. CDR3 DNA: TGCGCCAGCAGCTTGGCAGGGACAGGGAACACTGAAGCTTTCTTT.

The chain is built from TRBV27 and TRBJ1-2, with TRBD1 identical over 7 bases. V lost 5 bases to trimming and J lost 4 bases; unmatched junction nucleotides: 10. Germline V gives CDR1 MNHEY, CDR2 SMNVEV (reference sequence). CDR3 size: 15 residues. CDR3 sequence (DNA): TGTGCCAGCAGTGTAGACAGGGAAGACCTCTATGGCTACACCTTC. As protein: CASSVDREDLYGYTF.

The CDR3: CASSLGRHTGGELFF. As DNA, the CDR3 is TGTGCCAGCAGCTTAGGAAGACATACAGGCGGGGAGCTGTTTTTT. The rearrangement uses TRBV7-6 and TRBJ2-2; TRBD1 might be the D (5 bases). This CDR3 has 15 amino acids. The V and J ends lost 1 base and 7 bases respectively, with 13 bases between them. CDR1 and CDR2 from the germline V gene are SGHVS and FNYEAQ.

The J gene is TRBJ2-3, the V gene TRBV2; 10 bases line up with TRBD1. The J segment lost 4 bases and the V segment lost 7 bases, leaving 11 bases of the junction unmatched. CDR1 SNHLY and CDR2 FYNNEI come from the germline V gene. The CDR3 sequence is 16 residues long. The CDR3 is CASTYAAGQGSDTQYF. CDR3 DNA sequence: TGTGCCAGCACCTACGCGGCGGGACAGGGGTCAGATACGCAGTATTTT.

As DNA, the CDR3 is TGTGCCATCAGGGGGGAGGCAAGTACCGGGGAGCTGTTTTTT. Translated: CAIRGEASTGELFF. The genes are TRBV10-3 and TRBJ2-2; a weak D match, TRBD2 (6 bases). V gave up 6 bases and J gave up 5 bases, with 13 bases separating them. CDR1 is ENHRY and CDR2 is SYGVKD in the germline V gene. There are 14 residues in the CDR3.

This clone has only one observation. The chain employs TRBV5-4 and TRBJ1-1; 8 bases are shared with TRBD1. V shed 4 bases and J 3 bases; nucleotides not matched to a gene: 11. This CDR3 has 16 residues. Germline CDR1 and CDR2: SGHNT and YYREEE (reference sequence). The CDR3 loop reads CASSPNRGSGDTEAFF. CDR3 bases: TGTGCCAGCAGCCCGAACAGGGGGAGCGGGGACACTGAAGCTTTCTTT. The entire variable domain, with the rest obtained from reference TRBV5-4 and TRBJ1-1, is as follows: ETGVTQSPTHLIKTRGQQVTLRCSSQSGHNTVSWYQQALGQGPQFIFQYYREEENGRGNFPPRFSGLQFPNYSSELNVNALELDDSALYLCASSPNRGSGDTEAFFGQGTRLTVV.

This clone was picked up one time. The gene calls are TRBV30 and TRBJ2-3; 12 bases map to TRBD2. Per germline, CDR1 GTSNPN and CDR2 SVGIG (reference sequence). This CDR3 comprises 15 residues. The junction had 12 bases not matched to a gene; V was cut back by 8 bases and J by 6 bases. CDR3 sequence reads: CAVETSGSGMDTQYF. As DNA, the CDR3 is TGTGCCGTTGAGACTAGCGGGAGTGGTATGGATACGCAGTATTTT.

The chain carries TRBV19 and TRBJ1-1; weak D call: TRBD1 (5 bases). Per the germline V gene, CDR1 is LNHDA and CDR2 is SQIVND (reference sequence). This CDR3 is 15 amino acids long. The V gene lost 3 bases and the J gene lost 0 bases, with 11 bases spanning the gap. CDR3 bases: TGTGCCAGTAGTATCTCCGGACATTTGAACACTGAAGCTTTCTTT. Translation: CASSISGHLNTEAFF.

The chain recombines TRBV9 with TRBJ1-1; D is ambiguous. V was shortened by 4 bases and J by 2 bases, with 12 bases between the two germline ends. The V gene's germline CDR1 is SGDLS and CDR2 YYNGEE. The CDR3 extends over 14 amino acids. CDR3 amino acids: CASSSRTGNTEAFF. The CDR3 bases are TGTGCCAGCAGCAGCCGGACTGGAAACACTGAAGCTTTCTTT.